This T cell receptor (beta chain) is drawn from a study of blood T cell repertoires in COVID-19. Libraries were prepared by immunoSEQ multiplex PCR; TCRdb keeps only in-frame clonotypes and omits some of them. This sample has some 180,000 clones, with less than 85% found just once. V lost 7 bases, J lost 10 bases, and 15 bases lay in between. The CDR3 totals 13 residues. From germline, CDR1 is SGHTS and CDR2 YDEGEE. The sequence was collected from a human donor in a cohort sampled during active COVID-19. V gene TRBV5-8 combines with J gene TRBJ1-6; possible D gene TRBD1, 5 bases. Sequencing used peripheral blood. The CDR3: CASRRRGGSPLHF. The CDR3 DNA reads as TGTGCCAGCCGAAGACGCGGGGGATCACCCCTCCACTTT.